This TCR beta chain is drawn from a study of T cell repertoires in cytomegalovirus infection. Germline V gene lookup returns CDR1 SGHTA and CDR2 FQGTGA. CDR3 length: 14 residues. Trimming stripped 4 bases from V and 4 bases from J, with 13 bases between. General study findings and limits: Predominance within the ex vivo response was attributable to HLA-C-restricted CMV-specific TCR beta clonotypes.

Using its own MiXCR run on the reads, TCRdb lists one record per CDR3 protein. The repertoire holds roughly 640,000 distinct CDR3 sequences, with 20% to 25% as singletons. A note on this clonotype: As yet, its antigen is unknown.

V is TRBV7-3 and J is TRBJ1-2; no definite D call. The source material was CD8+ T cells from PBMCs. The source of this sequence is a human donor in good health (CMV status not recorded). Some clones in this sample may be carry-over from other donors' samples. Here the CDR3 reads CASSSGRGGYGYTF. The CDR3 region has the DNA TGTGCCAGCAGCTCTGGGCGGGGAGGCTATGGCTACACCTTC.